This TCR beta chain was recorded in a study of T cells in Graves' hyperthyroidism and ophthalmopathy. Whole-study findings and limits: Through a model of 13 V-J features, ophthalmopathy was separated from stable hyperthyroidism. Ophthalmopathy was identified by the model a median about seven months ahead of onset.

The sample holds many counts of this clonotype. The antigen is unknown. With V trimmed by 4 bases and J by 7 bases, 4 bases remained unmatched. There are 14 residues in the CDR3. TCR beta CDR3 regions were amplified from RNA. Primed by the HTBI set, a first-round RT-PCR was run on the TCR CDR3. TCRdb recomputed calls from the multiplex PCR reads with MiXCR, one row per CDR3 protein. The profile shows hundreds of thousands of distinct CDR3 sequences, roughly 14% of them singletons. Patients affected by ophthalmopathy presented a Clinical Activity Score of at least 3, a NOSPECS grade of at least 4, and disease duration below 3 months.

The clonotype originates from a middle-aged woman with Graves' ophthalmopathy. The sequenced sample consisted of blood. The rearrangement links TRBV12-3 or TRBV12-4 to TRBJ2-7; 13 bases align to TRBD2. The CDR3 region is CASSWTSGRREQYF. The DNA of the CDR3 is TGTGCCAGCAGTTGGACTAGCGGGAGACGGGAGCAGTACTTC.